This T cell receptor beta chain was sequenced during a study of T cell responses to AZD1222 COVID-19 vaccine. TCRdb's copy holds only in-frame clones and misses some; the assay was immunoSEQ multiplex PCR. In the table there are some 150,000 clones, approximately 89% of which are singletons. Notes on the study in general: Targets within unmutated variant regions were reportedly found for nearly half of spike-specific TCRs. Spike-specific TCR breadth and depth grew following two AZD1222 doses.

Per the germline V gene, CDR1 is SQVTM and CDR2 is ANQGSEA. The CDR3 sequence is 12 residues long. V was cut by 6 bases and J by 7 bases, with 13 bases left in between. On this clone itself: The antigen remains undetermined.

J is TRBJ1-5 and V is TRBV29-1; weak D call: TRBD1 (6 bases). The sample was peripheral blood, taken on day 0 of AZD1222 vaccination. This TCR was sampled from an adult in good health. Written as DNA, the CDR3 is TGCAGCGTCCGAGGGGGGTTCCAGCCCCAGCATTTT. It encodes CSVRGGFQPQHF.